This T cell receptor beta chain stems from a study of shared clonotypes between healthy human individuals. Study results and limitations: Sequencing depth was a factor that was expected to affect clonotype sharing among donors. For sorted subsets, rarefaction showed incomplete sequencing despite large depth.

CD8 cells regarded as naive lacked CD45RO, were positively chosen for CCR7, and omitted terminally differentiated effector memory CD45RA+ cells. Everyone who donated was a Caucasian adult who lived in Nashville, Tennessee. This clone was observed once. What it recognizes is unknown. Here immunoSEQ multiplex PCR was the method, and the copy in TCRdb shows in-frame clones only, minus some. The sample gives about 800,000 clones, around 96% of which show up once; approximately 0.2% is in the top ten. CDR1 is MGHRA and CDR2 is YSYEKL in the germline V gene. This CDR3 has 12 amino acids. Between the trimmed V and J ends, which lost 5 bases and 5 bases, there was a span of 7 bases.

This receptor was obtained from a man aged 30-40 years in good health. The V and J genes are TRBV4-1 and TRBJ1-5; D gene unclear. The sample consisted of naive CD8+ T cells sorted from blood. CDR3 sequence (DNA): TGCGCCAGCAGCAACGGGGATCAGCCCCAGCATTTT. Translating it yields CASSNGDQPQHF.